The 19 T cell receptor beta chains below all came from one sample that was sequenced in a study of early stage breast cancer tumors. Profiling relied on immunoSEQ multiplex PCR, and the TCRdb table lists in-frame clones only, not all of them. The data hold about 36,000 clones, with 70% to 80% observed a single time. The sample comprised blood. Receptor source: a person aged 55 to 75 with breast cancer.

The chain employs TRBV6-1 and TRBJ2-3; D unclear. Trimming took 6 bases from V and 8 from J, leaving 9 bases between them. This CDR3 spans 11 amino acids. The germline V gene encodes CDR1 MNHNS and CDR2 SASEGT. The DNA for the CDR3 is TGTGCCAGCAGCCTTGGTGGTACGCAGTATTTT. It yields the protein CASSLGGTQYF.

The chain couples TRBV7-6 to TRBJ2-1; D remains ambiguous. This CDR3 is 15 amino acids long. CDR1 is SGHVS and CDR2 is FNYEAQ in the germline V gene. V was pared by 5 bases and J by 10 bases, with 21 bases between. CDR3 region: CASSAAQSLSQEQFF. CDR3 DNA sequence: TGTGCCAGCAGCGCCGCCCAGAGCTTGAGCCAGGAGCAGTTCTTC.

There are a few counts of this clone. The gene calls are TRBV28 and TRBJ2-1; D call uncertain. CDR3 length equals 12 residues. Germline V lookup: CDR1 MDHEN, CDR2 SYDVKM. V was trimmed by 4 bases and J by 5 bases, leaving 6 bases between them. CDR3 DNA: TGTGCCAGCAGTTCACAGCACAATGAGCAGTTCTTC. Its translation: CASSSQHNEQFF.

The V gene is TRBV19, the J gene TRBJ2-7, with a possible D match to TRBD1 (5 bases). V gave up 1 base and J gave up 6 bases, with 13 bases separating them. The germline V gene encodes CDR1 LNHDA and CDR2 SQIVND (reference sequence). The CDR3 contains 14 residues. CDR3 sequence: CASSIVARVGEQYF. The CDR3 DNA sequence: TGTGCCAGTAGTATAGTGGCCAGGGTGGGCGAGCAGTACTTC.

This chain connects TRBV30 to TRBJ1-3; D gene unclear. V gave up 2 bases and J gave up 6 bases, with 11 bases separating them. CDR1 is GTSNPN and CDR2 is SVGIG in the germline V gene (reference sequence). This CDR3 has 13 amino acids. The CDR3 loop reads CAWSMGRVNTIYF. CDR3 in DNA: TGTGCCTGGAGTATGGGGAGGGTAAACACCATATATTTT.

This chain links TRBV19 with TRBJ2-3; TRBD2 matches 7 bases. Germline CDR1 is LNHDA and CDR2 is SQIVND (reference sequence). The CDR3 sequence is 15 residues long. V was clipped by 9 bases and J by 2 bases; unmatched bases: 11. The CDR3 nucleotides read TGTGCCAGCAAGATGGGGGGGACCCCCACAGATACGCAGTATTTT. This codes for CASKMGGTPTDTQYF.

The chain has TRBV2 and TRBJ1-2; the D gene is possibly TRBD1 (5 bases). Trimming removed 8 bases at V and 4 bases at J, with 11 bases between. The germline V gene encodes CDR1 SNHLY and CDR2 FYNNEI. This CDR3 contains 12 residues. The CDR3 DNA follows: TGTGCCAGCCTCCGGGACGGCTATGGCTACACCTTC. This translates into CASLRDGYGYTF.

The chain joins TRBV6-6 to TRBJ2-1; D unclear. Per the germline V gene, CDR1 is MNHNY and CDR2 is SVGAGI (reference sequence). CDR3 length equals 15 residues. V was clipped by 5 bases and J by 6 bases, with 17 bases between them. The CDR3 sequence is CASSNSPRFPNEQFF. The CDR3 coding sequence is TGTGCCAGCAGTAATTCACCTAGATTCCCCAATGAGCAGTTCTTC.

V is TRBV5-4 and J is TRBJ2-6; 8 nucleotides line up with TRBD2. The junction had 2 bases not matched to a gene; V was cut back by 4 bases and J by 2 bases. This CDR3 has 15 residues. Looked up from germline, CDR1 is SGHNT and CDR2 is YYREEE (reference sequence). CDR3 in amino acids: CASSPGRAGANVLTF. In DNA form, the CDR3 reads TGTGCCAGCAGCCCCGGGAGGGCTGGGGCCAACGTCCTGACTTTC.

The chain has TRBV2 and TRBJ1-2; D is possibly TRBD1 (5 bases). Trimming stripped 6 bases from V and 6 bases from J, with 23 bases between. The V gene's germline CDR1 is SNHLY and CDR2 FYNNEI. The CDR3 loop spans 16 amino acids. The CDR3 DNA follows: TGTGCCAGCAGGCACCCCCTGTGGGGGACGACACATGGCTACACCTTC. It specifies CASRHPLWGTTHGYTF. The entire variable domain, with the rest obtained from reference TRBV2 and TRBJ1-2, is as follows: EPEVTQTPSHQVTQMGQEVILRCVPISNHLYFYWYRQILGQKVEFLVSFYNNEISEKSEIFDDQFSVERPDGSNFTLKIRSTKLEDSAMYFCASRHPLWGTTHGYTFGSGTRLTVV.

This rearrangement joins TRBV4-1 to TRBJ2-4; D is unresolved. Trimming took off 1 base at V and 4 bases at J, with 5 bases between the two ends. The CDR3 is 13 residues long. Looked up from germline, CDR1 is MGHRA and CDR2 is YSYEKL. CDR3 loop: CASSQVGKNIQYF. The CDR3 nucleotides read TGCGCCAGCAGCCAAGTAGGGAAAAACATTCAGTACTTC.

V usage is TRBV30 and J usage is TRBJ1-2; 9 bases fit TRBD1. This CDR3 contains 15 residues. Germline lookup yields CDR1 GTSNPN and CDR2 SVGIG (reference sequence). J was trimmed by 8 bases and V by 8 bases; bases with no gene match: 18. The CDR3 DNA reads TGTGCCCAGTTTAGTGGGACAGGGTCGGGAGGGGGCTACACCTTC. This translates into CAQFSGTGSGGGYTF.

The gene calls are TRBV7-8 and TRBJ2-1; 7 nucleotides agree with TRBD2. The CDR3 is made up of 16 amino acids. CDR1 and CDR2 from the germline V gene are SGHVS and FQNEAQ. J was trimmed by 6 bases and V by 0 bases; bases with no gene match: 8. The CDR3 sequence is CASSLARTSVGNEQFF. Here the CDR3 DNA reads TGTGCCAGCAGCTTAGCGCGAACTAGCGTTGGCAATGAGCAGTTCTTC.

This clone showed up just a few times. The chain links TRBV6-5 to TRBJ1-1, with D possibly being TRBD1 (5 bases). Trimming removed 8 bases at V and 11 bases at J, with 12 bases between. The CDR3 covers 10 residues. Germline CDR1 and CDR2: MNHEY and SVGAGI. CDR3 sequence: CASLRDRAFF. The CDR3 region has the DNA TGTGCCAGCCTCCGGGACCGGGCTTTCTTT.

This chain connects TRBV19 to TRBJ1-2, with a possible D match to TRBD1 (5 bases). The CDR3 sequence is 14 residues long. Deletions cut 5 bases from V and 7 bases from J, with 17 bases between. The germline gives CDR1 LNHDA, CDR2 SQIVND (reference sequence). This CDR3 is CASSSQGLRGGYTF. In DNA, the CDR3 is TGTGCCAGTAGTTCCCAGGGACTGAGGGGTGGCTACACCTTC.

The J gene is TRBJ2-7, the V gene TRBV7-2; D gene unclear. This CDR3 is built from 13 residues. With 1 base removed from V and 6 bases from J, the gap between germline ends came to 10 bases. Germline V gene sequence: CDR1 SGHTA, CDR2 FQGNSA. This CDR3 is CASSLDYSSEQYF. The CDR3 bases are TGTGCCAGCAGCTTAGACTACAGCAGCGAGCAGTACTTC.

The CDR3 nucleotides are TGTGCCAGCAGCCAGGGGGGACTAGTGGACCGCTACGAGCAGTACTTC. This gives the protein CASSQGGLVDRYEQYF. This rearrangement joins TRBV4-2 to TRBJ2-7, with 8 bases fitting TRBD2. The V and J ends lost 3 bases and 3 bases, in that order; junction bases with no gene match: 10. CDR1 and CDR2 from the germline V gene are LGHNA and YNFKEQ. This CDR3 has 16 amino acids.

The V and J genes are TRBV27 and TRBJ2-7; no definite D call. V gave up 1 base and J gave up 6 bases, with 4 bases separating them. CDR3 size: 11 residues. The germline gives CDR1 MNHEY, CDR2 SMNVEV (reference sequence). CDR3 DNA: TGTGCCAGCAGTTTATTCCGCGAGCAGTACTTC. It translates to CASSLFREQYF.

The gene calls are TRBV13 and TRBJ1-5; the D is unclear. Germline V gene sequence: CDR1 PRHDT, CDR2 FYEKMQ (reference sequence). V was shortened by 1 base and J by 6 bases, with 4 bases between the two germline ends. This CDR3 has 12 amino acids. The CDR3 DNA follows: TGTGCCAGCAGCTTAGTAGGTCAGCCCCAGCATTTT. Its translation is CASSLVGQPQHF.